The 24 T cell receptor beta chains listed next were all sequenced from one sample in a study of CD8+ T cells in alopecia areata. Extracted from the samples, RNA was reverse transcribed into cDNA to serve as the sequencing template. Using immunoSEQ multiplex PCR, the repertoire was profiled, and TCRdb retains in-frame clones only, with some absent. The table records some 110,000 clones, more than 30% of them present only once. Sequencing input: CD4+ T cells sorted from blood. The receptors shown here come from a human donor with alopecia areata.

The chain joins TRBV29-1 to TRBJ2-1, with 7 positions matching TRBD2. The CDR3 runs to 11 residues. Germline V CDR1 and CDR2: SQVTM, ANQGSEA. Trimming removed 7 bases from V and 9 bases from J; junction bases left unmatched: 6. The CDR3 region is CSATAGAEQFF. The CDR3 nucleotides are TGCAGCGCTACCGCGGGAGCTGAGCAGTTCTTC.

A few counts support this clone. V gene TRBV19 combines with J gene TRBJ2-1, with D unresolved. V lost 5 bases to trimming and J lost 2 bases, with 7 bases between them. This CDR3 comprises 13 residues. CDR1 is LNHDA and CDR2 is SQIVND in the germline V gene (reference sequence). The CDR3 here is CASSLGAYNEQFF. DNA of the CDR3: TGTGCCAGTAGTCTAGGCGCCTACAATGAGCAGTTCTTC. The whole variable domain, filled in from reference TRBV19 and TRBJ2-1, reads DGGITQSPKYLFRKEGQNVTLSCEQNLNHDAMYWYRQDPGQGLRLIYYSQIVNDFQKGDIAEGYSVSREKKESFPLTVTSAQKNPTAFYLCASSLGAYNEQFFGPGTRLTVL.

Only a few counts were recorded for this clone. V and J are TRBV29-1 and TRBJ1-4; D is perhaps TRBD1 (6 bases). The CDR3 spans 13 residues. With 7 bases removed from V and 8 bases from J, the gap between germline ends came to 17 bases. Germline assignment: CDR1 SQVTM and CDR2 ANQGSEA. Written as DNA, the CDR3 is TGCAGCGGAGGGGGGGGCGCAGAGGAAAAACTGTTTTTT. Translating it yields CSGGGGAEEKLFF.

This chain uses TRBV2 with TRBJ1-4; D is undetermined. Germline V gene lookup returns CDR1 SNHLY and CDR2 FYNNEI. Trimming took off 2 bases at V and 8 bases at J, with 9 bases between the two ends. The CDR3 length is 13 residues. The CDR3 DNA follows: TGTGCCAGCAGTGAAACTATCGGCGAAAAACTGTTTTTT. It yields the protein CASSETIGEKLFF.

This clone was seen more than once but under ten times. The V call is TRBV7-2, the J call TRBJ2-3, with 11 bases identical to TRBD2. The CDR3 is made up of 16 amino acids. Germline trimming cut 1 base from V and 2 bases from J; bases unmatched to any gene: 2. CDR1 and CDR2 (germline): SGHTA, FQGNSA. Here the CDR3 DNA reads TGTGCCAGCAGCTTAGGACTAGCGGGGATCACAGATACGCAGTATTTT. As protein: CASSLGLAGITDTQYF.

The chain is built from TRBV11-2 and TRBJ1-1; D is uncertain. Trimming took 5 bases from V and 3 from J, leaving 16 bases between them. The CDR3 length is 15 residues. Germline V CDR1 and CDR2: SGHAT, FQNNGV. The CDR3 is CASSGRRVRDTEAFF. CDR3 coding DNA: TGTGCCAGCAGCGGGAGGCGGGTTCGGGACACTGAAGCTTTCTTT.

The chain links TRBV30 to TRBJ2-7; D is unclear. The CDR3 loop spans 12 amino acids. Deletions cut 5 bases from V and 0 bases from J, with 8 bases between. Germline assignment: CDR1 GTSNPN and CDR2 SVGIG (reference sequence). The CDR3 nucleotides are TGTGCCTGGCGGTCCCTCTCCTACGAGCAGTACTTC. Translation gives CAWRSLSYEQYF. Full variable domain (missing parts from reference TRBV30 and TRBJ2-7): SQTIHQWPATLVQPVGSPLSLECTVEGTSNPNLYWYRQAAGRGLQLLFYSVGIGQISSEVPQNLSASRPQDRQFILSSKKLLLSDSGFYLCAWRSLSYEQYFGPGTRLTVT.

V and J are TRBV15 and TRBJ1-6; tentative D call: TRBD1 (6 bases). The CDR3 sequence is 13 residues long. The ends were cut back, 7 bases at V and 7 bases at J, with 11 bases in the middle. The V gene's germline CDR1 is LNHNV and CDR2 YYDKDF (reference sequence). CDR3 in amino acids: CATNGQLNSPLHF. The CDR3 DNA sequence: TGTGCCACCAATGGACAGCTCAATTCACCCCTCCACTTT.

This chain links TRBV6-5 with TRBJ2-1, with TRBD1 matching 9 bases. The V gene's germline CDR1 is MNHEY and CDR2 SVGAGI. With 7 bases clipped from V and 4 bases from J, the junction kept 2 bases outside the gene matches. The CDR3 extends over 13 amino acids. The CDR3 coding sequence is TGTGCCAGCAAAGACAGGGGGTACAATGAGCAGTTCTTC. Its translation: CASKDRGYNEQFF.

The chain employs TRBV29-1 and TRBJ2-1; D is undetermined. The CDR3 extends over 15 amino acids. Trimming removed 8 bases at V and 0 bases at J, with 17 bases between. Germline V lookup: CDR1 SQVTM, CDR2 ANQGSEA. The CDR3 region is CSSRKDGSSYNEQFF. The DNA for the CDR3 is TGCAGCTCTCGAAAGGACGGAAGCTCCTACAATGAGCAGTTCTTC.

V usage is TRBV10-3 and J usage is TRBJ2-7; perhaps TRBD1 as D (6 bases). The germline V and J ends were trimmed by 10 bases and 3 bases, with 16 bases remaining between them. The CDR3 spans 13 residues. Germline CDR1 and CDR2: ENHRY and SYGVKD. CDR3 bases: TGTGCCACCACGGACAGAGCTAACTACGAGCAGTACTTC. It encodes CATTDRANYEQYF.

The genes are TRBV7-2 and TRBJ2-3; D not resolved. Per germline, CDR1 SGHTA and CDR2 FQGNSA. Trimming left V 8 bases short and J 4 bases short, with 19 bases between. This CDR3 region has 15 residues. CDR3 DNA sequence: TGTGCCAGCGGAAAGGCCAGCCTTCGGGCAGATACGCAGTATTTT. Translating it yields CASGKASLRADTQYF. Using reference TRBV7-2 and TRBJ2-3 for the parts outside the CDR3, the full variable domain is GAGVSQSPSNKVTEKGKDVELRCDPISGHTALYWYRQSLGQGLEFLIYFQGNSAPDKSGLPSDRFSAERTGGSVSTLTIQRTQQEDSAVYLCASGKASLRADTQYFGPGTRLTVL.

The rearrangement joins TRBV4-1 to TRBJ2-5; 8 positions match TRBD2. The CDR3 runs to 14 residues. V was pared by 4 bases and J by 5 bases, with 6 bases of the junction left unmatched. The germline CDR1 and CDR2 sequences are MGHRA and YSYEKL. The CDR3 here is CASSPGAGVETQYF. As DNA, the CDR3 is TGCGCCAGCAGCCCTGGAGCGGGAGTTGAGACCCAGTACTTC.

This chain uses TRBV27 with TRBJ2-7; the match to TRBD2 covers 9 bases. This CDR3 region has 17 residues. Germline V CDR1 and CDR2: MNHEY, SMNVEV (reference sequence). Trimming at V came to 5 bases and at J to 2 bases, leaving 13 bases not matched to a gene. In DNA, the CDR3 is TGTGCCAGCAGTCCCTGGGGTAGCGGGAGCACGGCCTACGAGCAGTACTTC. Protein product: CASSPWGSGSTAYEQYF.

The chain carries TRBV6-6 and TRBJ2-7; D is possibly TRBD1 (6 bases). The length of the CDR3 is 13 residues. Germline assignment: CDR1 MNHNY and CDR2 SVGAGI (reference sequence). Trimming shortened V by 6 bases and J by 2 bases, and 11 bases separated the two germline ends. The CDR3 DNA sequence: TGTGCCAGCAGCTGGACAGTAACCTACGAGCAGTACTTC. This sequence encodes CASSWTVTYEQYF.

This chain connects TRBV5-1 to TRBJ1-2; 7 nucleotides agree with TRBD1. The ends lost 4 bases at V and 0 bases at J; junction bases unmatched: 6. CDR3 length: 15 residues. The germline V gene encodes CDR1 SGHRS and CDR2 YFSETQ. CDR3 residues: CASSVGTASNYGYTF. Written as DNA, the CDR3 is TGCGCCAGCAGCGTCGGGACAGCCTCTAACTATGGCTACACCTTC.

The rearrangement links TRBV5-1 to TRBJ2-1; unclear D gene. The CDR3 extends over 13 amino acids. V was trimmed by 0 bases and J by 6 bases, leaving 7 bases between them. Germline CDR1 is SGHRS and CDR2 is YFSETQ. The CDR3 DNA reads TGCGCCAGCAGCTTGGGGGCAGCCAATGAGCAGTTCTTC. Its protein is CASSLGAANEQFF.

The chain joins TRBV5-1 to TRBJ2-1; TRBD2 agrees at 14 bases. After removal of 5 bases from V and 7 bases from J, the junction contained 5 bases not matched to a gene. Germline-derived CDR1 and CDR2 are SGHRS and YFSETQ. The CDR3 is 15 residues long. CDR3 sequence reads: CASRGGLAGGNEQFF. The DNA of the CDR3 is TGCGCCAGCAGGGGCGGACTAGCGGGAGGAAATGAGCAGTTCTTC.

This sequence joins TRBV9 and TRBJ2-1; D possibly corresponds to TRBD2 (5 bases). The CDR3 covers 16 residues. V lost 3 bases and J lost 2, with 15 bases in between. CDR1 SGDLS and CDR2 YYNGEE come from the germline V gene. The CDR3 loop reads CASSAEGSWPYNEQFF. CDR3 DNA sequence: TGTGCCAGCAGCGCCGAGGGCAGCTGGCCCTACAATGAGCAGTTCTTC.

This clone is labeled as medium-sized. The chain is built from TRBV7-9 and TRBJ1-1; maybe TRBD1 (6 bases). Looked up from germline, CDR1 is SEHNR and CDR2 is FQNEAQ (reference sequence). The V end was cut by 5 bases, the J end by 1 base, with 17 bases between. CDR3 length: 16 residues. The CDR3 sequence is CASSDIGQLANTEAFF. CDR3 nucleotides: TGTGCCAGCAGCGACATCGGACAGCTGGCGAACACTGAAGCTTTCTTT.

A note on this clone: This specimen includes other DNA sequences encoding the same CDR3. This CDR3 reads CASSPGGSNQPQHF. The CDR3 bases are TGTGCCAGCAGTCCAGGGGGGAGCAATCAGCCCCAGCATTTT. The chain combines TRBV28 with TRBJ1-5; 7 positions match TRBD1. V lost 5 bases, J lost 1 base, and 2 bases stayed unmatched. From germline, CDR1 is MDHEN and CDR2 SYDVKM. This CDR3 has 14 amino acids.

The chain recombines TRBV2 with TRBJ1-1; D ambiguous. This CDR3 spans 13 amino acids. V lost 9 bases to trimming and J lost 4 bases, with 15 bases between them. In germline, CDR1 is SNHLY, CDR2 FYNNEI. CDR3 in amino acids: CARTISGGTEAFF. The CDR3 nucleotides are TGTGCCAGAACCATATCGGGCGGCACTGAAGCTTTCTTT.

The J gene is TRBJ2-5, the V gene TRBV15, with D maybe TRBD2 (6 bases). V lost 3 bases and J 1 base, leaving 6 bases between the germline ends. Per the germline V gene, CDR1 is LNHNV and CDR2 is YYDKDF (reference sequence). The CDR3 consists of 13 residues. CDR3 bases: TGTGCCACCAGCAGGCGGGGCCAAGAGACCCAGTACTTC. It encodes CATSRRGQETQYF. The whole variable domain, remainder taken from reference TRBV15 and TRBJ2-5, is DAMVIQNPRYQVTQFGKPVTLSCSQTLNHNVMYWYQQKSSQAPKLLFHYYDKDFNNEADTPDNFQSRRPNTSFCFLDIRSPGLGDTAMYLCATSRRGQETQYFGPGTRLLVL.

V gene TRBV30 combines with J gene TRBJ1-1, with D maybe TRBD1 (6 bases). Deletions cut 2 bases from V and 0 bases from J, with 16 bases between. The length of the CDR3 is 16 residues. CDR1 and CDR2 from the germline V gene are GTSNPN and SVGIG (reference sequence). CDR3 sequence reads: CAWSLWGQRMNTEAFF. The CDR3 DNA reads TGTGCCTGGAGTCTCTGGGGGCAGAGGATGAACACTGAAGCTTTCTTT.